The 27 T cell receptor beta chains below come from one sample, sequenced in a study of T cells expressing NK-cell markers. For each CDR3 protein, TCRdb gives one entry from its re-call of the 5' RACE reads, without DNA. This listing includes 500,000 to 700,000 distinct CDR3 sequences. Specimen: blood T cells: a sorted CD56 or NKG2C T cell subset, CD4+ or CD8+ T cells, or bulk PBMC T cells (not recorded which). The receptors come from a man younger than 35 in good health.

The gene calls are TRBV20-1 and TRBJ2-3; the D call from TCRdb, TRBD2, cannot be confirmed without DNA. The CDR3 covers 16 residues. Germline-derived CDR1 and CDR2 are DFQATT and SNEGSKA (reference sequence). This CDR3 reads CSASPPFASGRAGQYF.

The chain employs TRBV12-3 or TRBV12-4 and TRBJ2-2; TCRdb lists TRBD1, though no DNA is available to test this call. The CDR3 consists of 15 residues. The CDR3 is CASSVTGGLGGELFF.

The V call is TRBV20-1, the J call TRBJ1-5; TCRdb gives TRBD1 as the D gene, but with no DNA this cannot be confirmed. The V gene's germline CDR1 is DFQATT and CDR2 SNEGSKA (reference sequence). The CDR3 is 18 residues long. The CDR3 spells CSAQIAERGRISNQPQHF.

The gene calls are TRBV5-1 and TRBJ2-2; TCRdb selects TRBD2, and the lack of DNA leaves this call unchecked. The CDR3 loop spans 15 amino acids. Germline CDR1 is SGHRS and CDR2 is YFSETQ. The CDR3 here is CASSLNGLAPGELFF.

The V call is TRBV25-1, the J call TRBJ1-6; the D gene TCRdb calls, TRBD1, cannot be checked with no DNA. Looked up from germline, CDR1 is MGHDK and CDR2 is SYGVNS. The CDR3 length is 15 residues. The CDR3 here is CASSVTAGGGSPLHF.

The V and J genes are TRBV7-9 and TRBJ1-1; TCRdb's assignment of TRBD1 cannot be checked, as there is no DNA. Germline V gives CDR1 SEHNR, CDR2 FQNEAQ (reference sequence). The CDR3 is 14 amino acids. This CDR3 is CASSSRGIGAEAFF.

J is TRBJ2-7 and V is TRBV25-1; TCRdb gives TRBD1 as the D gene, but with no DNA this cannot be confirmed. Germline CDR1 reads MGHDK; CDR2 reads SYGVNS. This CDR3 is built from 13 residues. The CDR3 region is CASKQAGWHEQYF.

The chain joins TRBV27 to TRBJ2-2; TCRdb outputs TRBD2, but without DNA this stays unchecked. The CDR3 spans 15 residues. Germline CDR1 is MNHEY and CDR2 is SMNVEV (reference sequence). CDR3 residues: CASSSPLRSTGELFF.

The chain carries TRBV7-7 and TRBJ2-1; checking the TCRdb D call of TRBD2 is not possible without DNA. The germline V gene has CDR1 SSHAT and CDR2 FNYEAQ (reference sequence). This CDR3 comprises 16 residues. The CDR3 protein is CASSLGGRGTYNEQFF.

The J gene is TRBJ1-1, the V gene TRBV27; the D call of TRBD1 rests on TCRdb alone, since no DNA is present to check it. This CDR3 spans 14 amino acids. In germline, CDR1 is MNHEY, CDR2 SMNVEV (reference sequence). The CDR3 sequence: CASLDRAGNTEAFF.

This chain joins TRBV5-6 and TRBJ1-1; with no DNA, the TCRdb D assignment of TRBD1 cannot be verified. Germline-derived CDR1 and CDR2 are SGHDT and YYEEEE. The CDR3 extends over 14 amino acids. CDR3 loop: CASSYGTGWTEAFF.

The chain couples TRBV24-1 to TRBJ2-1; TCRdb outputs TRBD1, but without DNA this stays unchecked. The germline V gene has CDR1 KGHDR and CDR2 SFDVKD. This CDR3 has 16 residues. CDR3 amino acids: CATSDPLVSGGNEQFF.

This chain links TRBV6-2 or TRBV6-3 with TRBJ2-1; the TCRdb call, TRBD2, lacks DNA for checking. This CDR3 contains 16 residues. The germline V gene has CDR1 MNHEY and CDR2 SVGEGT. The CDR3 reads CASSKGTSGSGHEQFF.

V usage is TRBV7-9 and J usage is TRBJ2-1; TCRdb's D call, TRBD1, is unchecked because there is no DNA. Per germline, CDR1 SEHNR and CDR2 FQNEAQ (reference sequence). This CDR3 comprises 13 residues. The chain's CDR3 is CASSSPYDFEQFF.

The chain links TRBV7-9 to TRBJ1-2; TCRdb's D gene call, TRBD1, goes unchecked for lack of DNA. Germline CDR1 is SEHNR and CDR2 is FQNEAQ (reference sequence). This CDR3 spans 17 amino acids. The CDR3 region is CASSLARMAGSNYGYTF.

This chain uses TRBV6-2 or TRBV6-3 with TRBJ2-1. The CDR3 runs 14 residues. Germline V CDR1 and CDR2: MNHEY, SVGEGT. The CDR3 loop is CASSYPRFYYEQFF.

V usage is TRBV20-1 and J usage is TRBJ1-4. In germline, CDR1 is DFQATT, CDR2 SNEGSKA (reference sequence). The CDR3 extends over 15 amino acids. This chain's CDR3 is CSATVAAGTNEKLFF.

V and J are TRBV5-6 and TRBJ2-1; TCRdb lists TRBD2, though no DNA is available to test this call. Germline V gene sequence: CDR1 SGHDT, CDR2 YYEEEE. This CDR3 region has 15 residues. This chain's CDR3 is CASSPAPKAANEQFF.

The V gene is TRBV27, the J gene TRBJ2-3; TCRdb designates TRBD1, a call that cannot be tested without DNA. The CDR3 is 14 amino acids. Germline CDR1 reads MNHEY; CDR2 reads SMNVEV (reference sequence). The CDR3: CASRPTGYTDTQYF.

The rearrangement links TRBV11-2 to TRBJ2-1; TCRdb outputs TRBD2, but without DNA this stays unchecked. There are 15 residues in the CDR3. Germline V gene lookup returns CDR1 SGHAT and CDR2 FQNNGV. CDR3: CASSLALAGPNEQFF. Using reference TRBV11-2 and TRBJ2-1 for the parts outside the CDR3, the full variable domain is EAGVAQSPRYKIIEKRQSVAFWCNPISGHATLYWYQQILGQGPKLLIQFQNNGVVDDSQLPKDRFSAERLKGVDSTLKIQPAKLEDSAVYLCASSLALAGPNEQFFGPGTRLTVL.

The genes are TRBV20-1 and TRBJ2-1; TCRdb calls TRBD2, which cannot be checked without DNA. This CDR3 comprises 17 residues. The V gene's germline CDR1 is DFQATT and CDR2 SNEGSKA (reference sequence). The CDR3: CSAKVETSGSSYNEQFF.

This rearrangement joins TRBV12-3 or TRBV12-4 to TRBJ1-6. The CDR3 is 13 residues long. The CDR3 region is CASSFRGNSPLHF.

This chain connects TRBV29-1 to TRBJ2-2. Germline CDR1 is SQVTM and CDR2 is ANQGSEA. The CDR3 is 13 amino acids. The CDR3 loop reads CSVEEEYTGELFF.

J is TRBJ2-1 and V is TRBV27; TCRdb returns TRBD1, unconfirmable since there is no DNA. The germline gives CDR1 MNHEY, CDR2 SMNVEV (reference sequence). The CDR3 is 14 residues long. Here the CDR3 reads CASSSGQGAGEQFF.

J is TRBJ2-7 and V is TRBV11-2; lacking DNA, the TRBD1 call made by TCRdb goes unchecked. The CDR3 sequence is 15 residues long. Germline assignment: CDR1 SGHAT and CDR2 FQNNGV. The CDR3 sequence is CASSSLDSFSYEQYF. The complete variable domain, with remaining parts taken from reference TRBV11-2 and TRBJ2-7, reads EAGVAQSPRYKIIEKRQSVAFWCNPISGHATLYWYQQILGQGPKLLIQFQNNGVVDDSQLPKDRFSAERLKGVDSTLKIQPAKLEDSAVYLCASSSLDSFSYEQYFGPGTRLTVT.

The chain combines TRBV4-3 with TRBJ2-7; TCRdb returns TRBD2, unconfirmable since there is no DNA. This CDR3 contains 16 residues. Germline values: CDR1 LGHNA, CDR2 YSLEER. The CDR3 loop is CASSQEGLAGLDEQYF.

This rearrangement joins TRBV18 to TRBJ2-1; TCRdb selects TRBD2, and the lack of DNA leaves this call unchecked. Germline V lookup: CDR1 KGHSH, CDR2 LQKENI. CDR3 size: 16 residues. The CDR3 sequence: CASSPRWLAGEAEQFF.